A single sample is the source of the 2 T cell receptor beta chains below, sequenced in a study of CD8+ T cells in alopecia areata. It was cDNA, reverse transcribed from extracted RNA, that served as the sequencing template. TCRdb keeps only in-frame clones here, not all; method: immunoSEQ multiplex PCR. The sample has 150,000 to 200,000 clones, about 65% seen once. Indicated treatment: oral pan-JAK inhibitor, 5-10 mg twice daily. This sample comprised CD4+ T cells sorted from blood, obtained around week 49, from a patient treated with tofacitinib. The receptor set was obtained from a human donor with alopecia areata.

A few counts support this clone. At the DNA level, this CDR3 is encoded by other sequences in the same sample as well. This chain joins TRBV29-1 and TRBJ1-1; D remains unclear. The CDR3 length is 13 residues. V was pared by 3 bases and J by 1 base, with 9 bases between. The germline gives CDR1 SQVTM, CDR2 ANQGSEA. This CDR3 reads CSVEGRANTEAFF. CDR3 bases: TGCAGCGTTGAGGGCAGAGCGAACACTGAAGCTTTCTTT.

The chain is built from TRBV30 and TRBJ2-2; weak D call: TRBD2 (5 bases). This CDR3 has 15 residues. V was cut by 5 bases and J by 3 bases, with 16 bases left in between. CDR1 is GTSNPN and CDR2 is SVGIG in the germline V gene (reference sequence). This CDR3 reads CAWYDPGLYTGELFF. CDR3 nucleotide sequence: TGTGCCTGGTACGACCCCGGACTGTACACCGGGGAGCTGTTTTTT.